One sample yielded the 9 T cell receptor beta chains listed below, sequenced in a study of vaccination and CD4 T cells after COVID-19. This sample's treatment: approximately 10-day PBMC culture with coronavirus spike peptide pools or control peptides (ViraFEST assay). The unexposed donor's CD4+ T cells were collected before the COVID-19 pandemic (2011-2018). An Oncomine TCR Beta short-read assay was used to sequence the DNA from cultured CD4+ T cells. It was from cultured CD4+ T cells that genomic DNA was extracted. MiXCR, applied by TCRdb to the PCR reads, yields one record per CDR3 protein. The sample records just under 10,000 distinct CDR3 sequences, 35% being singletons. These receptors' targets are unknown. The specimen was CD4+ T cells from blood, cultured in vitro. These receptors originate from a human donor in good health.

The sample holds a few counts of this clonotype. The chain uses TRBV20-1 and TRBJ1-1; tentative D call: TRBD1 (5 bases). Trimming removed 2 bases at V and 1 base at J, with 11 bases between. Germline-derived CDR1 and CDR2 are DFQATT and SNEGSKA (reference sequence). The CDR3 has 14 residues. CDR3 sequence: CSARWGVANTEAFF. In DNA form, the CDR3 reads TGCAGTGCTAGATGGGGGGTGGCGAACACTGAAGCTTTCTTT.

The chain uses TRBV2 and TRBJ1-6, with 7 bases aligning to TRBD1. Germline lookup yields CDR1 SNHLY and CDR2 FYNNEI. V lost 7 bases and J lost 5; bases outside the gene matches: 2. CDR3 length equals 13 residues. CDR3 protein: CASTGQNNSPLHF. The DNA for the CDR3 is TGTGCCAGCACGGGACAGAATAATTCACCCCTCCACTTT. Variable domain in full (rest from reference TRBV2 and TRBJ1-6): EPEVTQTPSHQVTQMGQEVILRCVPISNHLYFYWYRQILGQKVEFLVSFYNNEISEKSEIFDDQFSVERPDGSNFTLKIRSTKLEDSAMYFCASTGQNNSPLHFGNGTRLTVT.

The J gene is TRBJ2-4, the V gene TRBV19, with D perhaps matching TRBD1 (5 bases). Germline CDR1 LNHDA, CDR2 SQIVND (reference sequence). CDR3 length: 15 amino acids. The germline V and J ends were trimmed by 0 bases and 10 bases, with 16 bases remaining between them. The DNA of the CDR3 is TGTGCCAGTAGTATAGACGTCAGGGAAGGTGGGATTCAGTACTTC. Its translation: CASSIDVREGGIQYF.

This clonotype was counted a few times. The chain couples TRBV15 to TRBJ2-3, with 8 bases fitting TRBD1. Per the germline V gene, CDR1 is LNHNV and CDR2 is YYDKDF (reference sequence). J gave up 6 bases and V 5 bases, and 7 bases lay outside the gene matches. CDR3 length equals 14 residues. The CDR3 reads CATSRGQGLDTQYF. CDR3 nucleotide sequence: TGTGCCACCAGCCGAGGACAGGGTCTGGATACGCAGTATTTT. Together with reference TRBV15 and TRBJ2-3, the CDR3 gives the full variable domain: DAMVIQNPRYQVTQFGKPVTLSCSQTLNHNVMYWYQQKSSQAPKLLFHYYDKDFNNEADTPDNFQSRRPNTSFCFLDIRSPGLGDTAMYLCATSRGQGLDTQYFGPGTRLTVL.

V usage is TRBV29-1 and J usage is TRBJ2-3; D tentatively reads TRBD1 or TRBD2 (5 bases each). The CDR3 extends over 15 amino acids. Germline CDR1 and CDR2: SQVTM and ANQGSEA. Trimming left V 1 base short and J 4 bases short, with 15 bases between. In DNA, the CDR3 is TGCAGCGTTGAAGGCCAGGGTAATAGCGCAGATACGCAGTATTTT. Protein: CSVEGQGNSADTQYF.

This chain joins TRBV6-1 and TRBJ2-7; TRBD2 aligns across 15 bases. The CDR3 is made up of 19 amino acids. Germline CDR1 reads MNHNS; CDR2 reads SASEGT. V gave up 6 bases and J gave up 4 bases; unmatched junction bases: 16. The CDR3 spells CASSTQSRTSGRAIYEQYF. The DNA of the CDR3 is TGTGCCAGCAGCACCCAAAGTAGGACTAGCGGGAGGGCCATTTACGAGCAGTACTTC.

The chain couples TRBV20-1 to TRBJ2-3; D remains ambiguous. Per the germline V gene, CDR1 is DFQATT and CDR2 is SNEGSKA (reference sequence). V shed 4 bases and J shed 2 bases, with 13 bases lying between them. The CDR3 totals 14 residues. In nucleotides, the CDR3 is TGCAGTGCTATTGTGCGGTTGCCCACAGATACGCAGTATTTT. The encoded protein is CSAIVRLPTDTQYF.

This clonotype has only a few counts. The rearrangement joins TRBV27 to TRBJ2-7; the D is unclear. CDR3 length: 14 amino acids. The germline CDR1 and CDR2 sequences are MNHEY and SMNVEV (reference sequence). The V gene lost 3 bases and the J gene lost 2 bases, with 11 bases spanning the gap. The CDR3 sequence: CASSFGRATYEQYF. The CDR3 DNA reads TGTGCCAGCAGTTTTGGCAGAGCCACCTACGAGCAGTACTTC.

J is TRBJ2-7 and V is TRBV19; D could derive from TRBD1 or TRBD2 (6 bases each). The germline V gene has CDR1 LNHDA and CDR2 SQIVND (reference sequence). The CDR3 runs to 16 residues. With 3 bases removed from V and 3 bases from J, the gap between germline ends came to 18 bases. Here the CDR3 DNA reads TGTGCCAGTAGTATTGACGCTGGGGGGACACTCTACGAGCAGTACTTC. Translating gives CASSIDAGGTLYEQYF.